These 2 T cell receptor beta chains originate from one sample sequenced in a study of blood T cell repertoires in COVID-19 (dated by TCRdb to 2019 to 2021). Receptors were amplified or captured by the immunoSEQ multiplex PCR assay. Entries here come from immuneACCESS through TCRdb and include only in-frame sequences with V and J called. Some clones fail to appear in such tables; in the studies checked, an unresolved V gene covers under half of the shortfall, and the cause of the remainder is unknown. The sample table contains roughly 30,000 clones; only one count was recorded for around nine tenths of them. The ten largest clones take up approximately 5.9% of the sample. The sequencing sample was made of peripheral blood. The receptors shown here come from a human donor in a cohort sampled during active COVID-19.

This clone appeared once. The V gene is TRBV6-1, the J gene TRBJ2-3, with D possibly being TRBD1 (5 bases). In germline, CDR1 is MNHNS, CDR2 SASEGT. Trimming stripped 0 bases from V and 1 base from J, with 5 bases between. The CDR3 consists of 14 residues. CDR3 sequence reads: CASSEAGGTDTQYF. The CDR3 DNA is TGTGCCAGCAGTGAAGCAGGGGGCACAGATACGCAGTATTTT.

V usage is TRBV19 and J usage is TRBJ1-2; 12 bases are shared with TRBD1. Germline trimming cut 2 bases from V and 7 bases from J; bases unmatched to any gene: 17. This CDR3 contains 19 residues. Germline CDR1 is LNHDA and CDR2 is SQIVND (reference sequence). The CDR3 sequence is CASSIMAGTGGMKGSGYTF. Here the CDR3 DNA reads TGTGCCAGTAGTATAATGGCCGGGACAGGGGGCATGAAAGGTTCTGGCTACACCTTC.